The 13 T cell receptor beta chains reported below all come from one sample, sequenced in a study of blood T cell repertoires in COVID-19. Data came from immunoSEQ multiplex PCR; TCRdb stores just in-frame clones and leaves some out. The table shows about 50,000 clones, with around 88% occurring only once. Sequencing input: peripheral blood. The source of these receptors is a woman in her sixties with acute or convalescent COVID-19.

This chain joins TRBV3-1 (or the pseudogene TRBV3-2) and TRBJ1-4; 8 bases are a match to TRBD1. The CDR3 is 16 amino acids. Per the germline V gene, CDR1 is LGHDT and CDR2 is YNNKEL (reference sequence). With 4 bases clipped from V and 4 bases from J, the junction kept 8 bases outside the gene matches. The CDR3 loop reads CASSPTRQGINEKLFF. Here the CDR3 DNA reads TGTGCCAGCAGCCCTACCCGACAGGGGATTAATGAAAAACTGTTTTTT.

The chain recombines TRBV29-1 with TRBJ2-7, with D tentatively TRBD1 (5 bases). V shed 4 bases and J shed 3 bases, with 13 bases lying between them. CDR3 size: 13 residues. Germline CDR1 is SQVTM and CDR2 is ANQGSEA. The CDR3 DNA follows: TGCAGCGTTGTCCAGGGTTCTCTCTACGAGCAGTACTTC. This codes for CSVVQGSLYEQYF.

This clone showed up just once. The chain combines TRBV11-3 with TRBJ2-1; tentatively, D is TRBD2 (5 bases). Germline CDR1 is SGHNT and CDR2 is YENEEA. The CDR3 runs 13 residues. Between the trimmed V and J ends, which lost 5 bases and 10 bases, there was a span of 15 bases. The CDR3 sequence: CASSDRRTREQFF. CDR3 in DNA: TGTGCCAGCAGCGACCGACGGACTCGCGAGCAGTTCTTC.

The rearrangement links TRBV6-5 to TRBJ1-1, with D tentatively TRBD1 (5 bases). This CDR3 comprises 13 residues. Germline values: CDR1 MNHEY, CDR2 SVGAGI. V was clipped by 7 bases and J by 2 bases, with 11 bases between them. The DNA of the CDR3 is TGTGCCAGCAAGCAGGGATATAACACTGAAGCTTTCTTT. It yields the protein CASKQGYNTEAFF.

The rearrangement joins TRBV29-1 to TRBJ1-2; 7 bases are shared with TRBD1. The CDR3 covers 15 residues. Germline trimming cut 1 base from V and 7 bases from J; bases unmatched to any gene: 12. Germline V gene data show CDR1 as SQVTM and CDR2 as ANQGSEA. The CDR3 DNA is TGCAGCGTTGAAGGGGGACAGACCGACGGGGCTGGCTACACCTTC. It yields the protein CSVEGGQTDGAGYTF.

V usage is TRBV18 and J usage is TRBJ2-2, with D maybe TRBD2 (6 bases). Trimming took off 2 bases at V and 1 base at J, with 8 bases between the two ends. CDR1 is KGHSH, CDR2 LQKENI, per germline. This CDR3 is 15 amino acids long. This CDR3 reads CASSPGRGNTGELFF. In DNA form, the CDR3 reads TGTGCCAGCTCACCAGGGCGGGGGAACACCGGGGAGCTGTTTTTT.

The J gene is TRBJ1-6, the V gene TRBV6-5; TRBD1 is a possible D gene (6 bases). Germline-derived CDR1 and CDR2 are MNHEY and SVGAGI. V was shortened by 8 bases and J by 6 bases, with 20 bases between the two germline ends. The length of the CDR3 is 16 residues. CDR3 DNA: TGTGCCAGCTGTTTGGACGTAGGGGGTCTTAATTCACCCCTCCACTTT. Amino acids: CASCLDVGGLNSPLHF.

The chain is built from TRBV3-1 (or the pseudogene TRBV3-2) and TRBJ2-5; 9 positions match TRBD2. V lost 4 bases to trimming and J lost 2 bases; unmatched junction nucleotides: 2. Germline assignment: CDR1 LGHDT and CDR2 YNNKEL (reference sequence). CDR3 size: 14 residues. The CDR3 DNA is TGTGCCAGCAGCCCGGCGGGGGGGCAAGAGACCCAGTACTTC. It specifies CASSPAGGQETQYF.

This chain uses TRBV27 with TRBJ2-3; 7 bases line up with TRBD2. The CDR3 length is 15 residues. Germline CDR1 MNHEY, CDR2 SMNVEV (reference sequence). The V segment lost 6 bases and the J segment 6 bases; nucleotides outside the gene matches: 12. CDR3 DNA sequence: TGTGCCAGCAGAAACTATAGAGGGACTAAGGATACGCAGTATTTT. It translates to CASRNYRGTKDTQYF.

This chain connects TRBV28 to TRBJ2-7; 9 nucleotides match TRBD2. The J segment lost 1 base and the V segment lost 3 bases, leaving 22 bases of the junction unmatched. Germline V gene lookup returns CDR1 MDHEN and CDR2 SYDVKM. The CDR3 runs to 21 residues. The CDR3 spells CASSFNRGLSSGLASSYEQYF. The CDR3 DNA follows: TGTGCCAGCAGTTTTAATCGTGGATTGTCTTCGGGACTAGCTAGTTCCTACGAGCAGTACTTC.

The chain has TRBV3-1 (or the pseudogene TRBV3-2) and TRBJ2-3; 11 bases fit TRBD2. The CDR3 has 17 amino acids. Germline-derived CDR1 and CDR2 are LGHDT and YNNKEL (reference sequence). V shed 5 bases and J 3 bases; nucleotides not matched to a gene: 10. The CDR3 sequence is CASSDRLAGFGTDTQYF. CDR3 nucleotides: TGTGCCAGCAGCGACAGACTAGCGGGGTTCGGTACAGATACGCAGTATTTT.

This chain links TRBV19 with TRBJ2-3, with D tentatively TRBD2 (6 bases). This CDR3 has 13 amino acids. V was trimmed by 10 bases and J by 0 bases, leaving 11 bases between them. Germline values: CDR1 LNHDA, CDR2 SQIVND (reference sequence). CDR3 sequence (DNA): TGTGCCACTGAGACTAGAAGCACAGATACGCAGTATTTT. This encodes CATETRSTDTQYF.

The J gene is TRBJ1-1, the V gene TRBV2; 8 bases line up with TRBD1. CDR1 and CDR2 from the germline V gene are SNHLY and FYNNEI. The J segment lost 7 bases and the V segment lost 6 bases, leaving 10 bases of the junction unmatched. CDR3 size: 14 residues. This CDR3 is CASSDQGALHEAFF. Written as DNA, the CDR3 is TGTGCCAGCAGCGATCAGGGGGCGTTGCATGAAGCTTTCTTT.